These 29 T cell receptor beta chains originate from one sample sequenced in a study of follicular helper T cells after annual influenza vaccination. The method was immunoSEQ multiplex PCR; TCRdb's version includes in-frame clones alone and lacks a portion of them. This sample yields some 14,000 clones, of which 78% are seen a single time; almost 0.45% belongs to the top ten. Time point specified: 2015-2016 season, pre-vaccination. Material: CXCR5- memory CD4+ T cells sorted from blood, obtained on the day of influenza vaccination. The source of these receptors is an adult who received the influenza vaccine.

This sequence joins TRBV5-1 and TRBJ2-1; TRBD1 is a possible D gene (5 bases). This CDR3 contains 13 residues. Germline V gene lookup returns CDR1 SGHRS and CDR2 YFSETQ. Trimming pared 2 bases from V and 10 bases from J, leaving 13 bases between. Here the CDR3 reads CASSFAEAGEQFF. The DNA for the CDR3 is TGCGCCAGCAGCTTCGCCGAAGCAGGGGAGCAGTTCTTC.

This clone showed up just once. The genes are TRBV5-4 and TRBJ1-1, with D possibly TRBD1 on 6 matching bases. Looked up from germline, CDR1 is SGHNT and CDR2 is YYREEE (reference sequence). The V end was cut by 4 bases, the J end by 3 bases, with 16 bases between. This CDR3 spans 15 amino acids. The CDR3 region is CASSGSGTWDTEAFF. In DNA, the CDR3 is TGTGCCAGCAGCGGCTCCGGGACATGGGACACTGAAGCTTTCTTT.

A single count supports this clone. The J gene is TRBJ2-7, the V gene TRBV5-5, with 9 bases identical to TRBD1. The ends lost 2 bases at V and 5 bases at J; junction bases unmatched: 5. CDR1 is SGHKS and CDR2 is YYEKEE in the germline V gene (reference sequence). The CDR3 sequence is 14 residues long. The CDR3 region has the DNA TGTGCCAGCAGCTTTAGGACAGGGGAAAACGAGCAGTACTTC. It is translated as CASSFRTGENEQYF.

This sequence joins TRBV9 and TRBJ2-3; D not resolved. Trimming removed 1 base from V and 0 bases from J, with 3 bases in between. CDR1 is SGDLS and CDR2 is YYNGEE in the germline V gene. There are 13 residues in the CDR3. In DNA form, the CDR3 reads TGTGCCAGCAGCGTACTCAGCACAGATACGCAGTATTTT. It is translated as CASSVLSTDTQYF. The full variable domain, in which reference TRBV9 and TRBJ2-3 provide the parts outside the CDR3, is DSGVTQTPKHLITATGQRVTLRCSPRSGDLSVYWYQQSLDQGLQFLIQYYNGEERAKGNILERFSAQQFPDLHSELNLSSLELGDSALYFCASSVLSTDTQYFGPGTRLTVL.

The CDR3 bases are TGTGCCAGCGTAGGGGACAGGGGGCGCTGGCAGCCCCAGCATTTT. Amino acid sequence: CASVGDRGRWQPQHF. This chain joins TRBV21-1 and TRBJ1-5; no check of the table's D call, TRBD1, against the DNA was made. TRBV21-1 is deemed a pseudogene. The CDR3 is 15 residues long.

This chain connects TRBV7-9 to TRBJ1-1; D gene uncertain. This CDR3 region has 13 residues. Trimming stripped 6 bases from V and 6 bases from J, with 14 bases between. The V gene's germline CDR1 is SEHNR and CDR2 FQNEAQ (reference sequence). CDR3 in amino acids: CASRQYPSAEAFF. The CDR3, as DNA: TGTGCCAGCAGACAATACCCGAGTGCTGAAGCTTTCTTT.

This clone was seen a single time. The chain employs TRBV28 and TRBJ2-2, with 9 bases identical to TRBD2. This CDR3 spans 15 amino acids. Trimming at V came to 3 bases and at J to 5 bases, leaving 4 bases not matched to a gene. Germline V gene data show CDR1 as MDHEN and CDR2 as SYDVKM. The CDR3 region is CASSFAGGPTGELFF. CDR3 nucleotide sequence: TGTGCCAGCAGTTTCGCGGGGGGGCCTACCGGGGAGCTGTTTTTT.

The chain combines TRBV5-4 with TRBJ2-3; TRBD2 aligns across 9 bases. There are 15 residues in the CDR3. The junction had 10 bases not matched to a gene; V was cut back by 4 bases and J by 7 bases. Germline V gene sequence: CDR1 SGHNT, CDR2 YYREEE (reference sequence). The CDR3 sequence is CASSEGTSPTYTQYF. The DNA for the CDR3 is TGTGCCAGCAGCGAAGGGACTAGCCCCACGTATACGCAGTATTTT.

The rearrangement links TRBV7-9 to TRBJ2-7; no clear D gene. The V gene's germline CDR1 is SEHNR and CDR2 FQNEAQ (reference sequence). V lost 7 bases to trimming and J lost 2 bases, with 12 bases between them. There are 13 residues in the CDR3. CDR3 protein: CASNTQPPYEQYF. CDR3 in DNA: TGTGCCAGCAACACACAACCCCCCTACGAGCAGTACTTC. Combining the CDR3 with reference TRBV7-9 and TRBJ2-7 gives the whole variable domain DTGVSQNPRHKITKRGQNVTFRCDPISEHNRLYWYRQTLGQGPEFLTYFQNEAQLEKSRLLSDRFSAERPKGSFSTLEIQRTEQGDSAMYLCASNTQPPYEQYFGPGTRLTVT.

CDR3 loop: CASSPHATGTTVSETQYF. CDR3 DNA sequence: TGCGCCAGCAGCCCACACGCGACAGGGACGACGGTTTCGGAGACCCAGTACTTC. The rearrangement joins TRBV4-1 to TRBJ2-5; 7 bases align to TRBD1. The CDR3 extends over 18 amino acids. Germline CDR1 and CDR2: MGHRA and YSYEKL. The V and J ends lost 4 bases and 5 bases, in that order; junction bases with no gene match: 19.

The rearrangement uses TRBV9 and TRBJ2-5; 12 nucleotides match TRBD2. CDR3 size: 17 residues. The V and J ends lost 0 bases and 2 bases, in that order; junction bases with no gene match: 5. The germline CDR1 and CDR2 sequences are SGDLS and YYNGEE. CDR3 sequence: CASSVAGGLAGQETQYF. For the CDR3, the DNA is TGTGCCAGCAGCGTAGCTGGCGGACTAGCGGGGCAAGAGACCCAGTACTTC. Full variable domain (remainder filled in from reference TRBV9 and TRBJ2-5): DSGVTQTPKHLITATGQRVTLRCSPRSGDLSVYWYQQSLDQGLQFLIQYYNGEERAKGNILERFSAQQFPDLHSELNLSSLELGDSALYFCASSVAGGLAGQETQYFGPGTRLLVL.

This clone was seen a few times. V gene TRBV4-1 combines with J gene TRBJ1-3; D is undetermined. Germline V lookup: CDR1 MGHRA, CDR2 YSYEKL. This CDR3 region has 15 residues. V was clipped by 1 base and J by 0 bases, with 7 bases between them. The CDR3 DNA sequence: TGCGCCAGCAGCCAAGTTGTGGGCTCTGGAAACACCATATATTTT. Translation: CASSQVVGSGNTIYF.

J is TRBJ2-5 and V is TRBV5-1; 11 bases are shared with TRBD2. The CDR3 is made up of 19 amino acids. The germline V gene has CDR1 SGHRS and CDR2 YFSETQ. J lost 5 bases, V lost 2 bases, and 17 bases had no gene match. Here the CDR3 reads CASSFLAGTSGSKGETQYF. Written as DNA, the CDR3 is TGCGCCAGCAGCTTCTTAGCCGGGACTAGCGGTTCTAAAGGGGAGACCCAGTACTTC.

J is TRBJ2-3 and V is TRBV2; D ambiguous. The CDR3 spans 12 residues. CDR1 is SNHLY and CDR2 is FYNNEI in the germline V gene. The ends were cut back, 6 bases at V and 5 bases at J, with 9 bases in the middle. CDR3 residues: CASRVTGDTQYF. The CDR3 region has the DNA TGTGCCAGCAGGGTGACTGGAGATACGCAGTATTTT.

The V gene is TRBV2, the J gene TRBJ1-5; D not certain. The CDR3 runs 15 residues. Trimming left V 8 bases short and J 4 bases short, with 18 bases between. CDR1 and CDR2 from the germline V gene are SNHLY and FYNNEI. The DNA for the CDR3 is TGTGCCAGCCAACCCCCCGAGGGAGGGAATCAGCCCCAGCATTTT. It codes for CASQPPEGGNQPQHF.

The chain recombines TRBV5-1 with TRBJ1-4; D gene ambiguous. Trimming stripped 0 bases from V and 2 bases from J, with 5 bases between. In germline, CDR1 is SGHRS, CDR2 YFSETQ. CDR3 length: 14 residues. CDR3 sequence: CASSLGGTNEKLFF. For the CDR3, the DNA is TGCGCCAGCAGCTTGGGAGGGACTAATGAAAAACTGTTTTTT.

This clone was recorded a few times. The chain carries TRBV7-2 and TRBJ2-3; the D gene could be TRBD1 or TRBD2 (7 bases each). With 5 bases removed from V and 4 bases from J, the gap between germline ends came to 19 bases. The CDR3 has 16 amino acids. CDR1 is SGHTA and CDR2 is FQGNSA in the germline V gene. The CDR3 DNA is TGTGCCAGCAGCCCGCAAGGGGGCGGGGGCCCAGATACGCAGTATTTT. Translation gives CASSPQGGGGPDTQYF.

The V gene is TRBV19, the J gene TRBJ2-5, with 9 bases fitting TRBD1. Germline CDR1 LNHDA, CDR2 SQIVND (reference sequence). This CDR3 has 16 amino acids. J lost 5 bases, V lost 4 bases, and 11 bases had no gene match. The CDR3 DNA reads TGTGCCAGTAGTACCACAGGGGGCAAGTTTGGGGAGACCCAGTACTTC. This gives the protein CASSTTGGKFGETQYF. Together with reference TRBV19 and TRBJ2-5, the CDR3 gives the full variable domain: DGGITQSPKYLFRKEGQNVTLSCEQNLNHDAMYWYRQDPGQGLRLIYYSQIVNDFQKGDIAEGYSVSREKKESFPLTVTSAQKNPTAFYLCASSTTGGKFGETQYFGPGTRLLVL.

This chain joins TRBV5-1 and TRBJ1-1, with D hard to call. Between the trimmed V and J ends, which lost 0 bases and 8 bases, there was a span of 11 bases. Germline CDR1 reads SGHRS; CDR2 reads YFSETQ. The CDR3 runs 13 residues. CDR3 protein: CASSLAGEGEAFF. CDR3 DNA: TGCGCCAGCAGCTTGGCCGGGGAGGGCGAAGCTTTCTTT.

CDR3 in amino acids: CASSLSGIGGEKLFF. In DNA, the CDR3 is TGTGCCAGCAGCTTGTCCGGGATTGGAGGTGAAAAACTGTTTTTT. The V gene is TRBV7-2, the J gene TRBJ1-4; D gene ambiguous. CDR3 length: 15 residues. Germline assignment: CDR1 SGHTA and CDR2 FQGNSA. V dropped 3 bases and J dropped 7 bases, with 15 bases sitting between them.

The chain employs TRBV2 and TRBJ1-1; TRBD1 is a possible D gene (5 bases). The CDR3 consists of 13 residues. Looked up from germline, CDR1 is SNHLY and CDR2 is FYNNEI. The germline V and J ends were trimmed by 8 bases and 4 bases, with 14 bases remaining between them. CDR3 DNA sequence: TGTGCCAGCTCTATCGGGGGGGGCACTGAAGCTTTCTTT. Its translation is CASSIGGGTEAFF.

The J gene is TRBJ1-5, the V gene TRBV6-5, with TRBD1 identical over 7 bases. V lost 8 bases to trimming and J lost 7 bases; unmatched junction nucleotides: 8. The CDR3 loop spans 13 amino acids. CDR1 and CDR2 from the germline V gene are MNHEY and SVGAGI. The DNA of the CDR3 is TGTGCCAGCGGCACGGGACAGCGGCAGCCCCAGCATTTT. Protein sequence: CASGTGQRQPQHF.

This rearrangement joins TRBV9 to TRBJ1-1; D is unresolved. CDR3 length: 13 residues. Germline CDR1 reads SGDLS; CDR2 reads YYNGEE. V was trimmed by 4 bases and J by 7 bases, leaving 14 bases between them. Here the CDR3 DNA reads TGTGCCAGCAGCCTGGGTCCTGAAGGTGAAGCTTTCTTT. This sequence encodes CASSLGPEGEAFF.

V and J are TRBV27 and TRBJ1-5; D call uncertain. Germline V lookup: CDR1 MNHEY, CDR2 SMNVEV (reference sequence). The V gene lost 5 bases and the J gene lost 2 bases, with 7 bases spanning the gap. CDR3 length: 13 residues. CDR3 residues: CASSTHGNQPQHF. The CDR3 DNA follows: TGTGCCAGCAGTACACATGGCAATCAGCCCCAGCATTTT.

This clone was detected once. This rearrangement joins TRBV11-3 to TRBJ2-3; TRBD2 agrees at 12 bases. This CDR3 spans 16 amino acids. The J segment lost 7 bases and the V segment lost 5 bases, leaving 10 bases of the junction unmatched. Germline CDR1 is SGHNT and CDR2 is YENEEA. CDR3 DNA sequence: TGTGCCAGCAGCCTAGGCACTAGCGGGGGGCCTAATACGCAGTATTTT. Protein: CASSLGTSGGPNTQYF.

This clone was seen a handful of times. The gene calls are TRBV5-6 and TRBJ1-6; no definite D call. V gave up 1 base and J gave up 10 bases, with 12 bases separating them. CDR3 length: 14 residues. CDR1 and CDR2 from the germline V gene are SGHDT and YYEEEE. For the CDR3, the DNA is TGTGCCAGCAGCTTGTGGCAGGAGAACTCACCCCTCCACTTT. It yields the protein CASSLWQENSPLHF.

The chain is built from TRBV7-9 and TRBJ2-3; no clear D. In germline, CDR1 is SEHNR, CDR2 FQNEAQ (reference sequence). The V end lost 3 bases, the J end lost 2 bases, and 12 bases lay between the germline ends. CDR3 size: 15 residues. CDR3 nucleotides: TGTGCCAGCAGCTTTGGGCAGTGGGACACAGATACGCAGTATTTT. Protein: CASSFGQWDTDTQYF.

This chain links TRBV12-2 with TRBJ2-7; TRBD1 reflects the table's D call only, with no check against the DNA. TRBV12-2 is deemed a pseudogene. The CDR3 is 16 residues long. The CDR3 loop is CASRSRRQGGSYEQYF. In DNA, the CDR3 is TGTGCAAGTCGCTCCCGGCGGCAGGGTGGGTCCTACGAGCAGTACTTC.

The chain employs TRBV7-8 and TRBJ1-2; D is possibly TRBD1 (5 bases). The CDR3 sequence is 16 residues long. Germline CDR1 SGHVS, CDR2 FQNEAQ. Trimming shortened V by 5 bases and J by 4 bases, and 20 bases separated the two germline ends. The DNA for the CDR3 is TGTGCCAGCAGCCCTAGTGGGGGTGATTATCGCTATGGCTACACCTTC. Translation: CASSPSGGDYRYGYTF. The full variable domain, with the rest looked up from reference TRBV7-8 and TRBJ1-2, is GAGVSQSPRYKVAKRGQDVALRCDPISGHVSLFWYQQALGQGPEFLTYFQNEAQLDKSGLPSDRFFAERPEGSVSTLKIQRTQQEDSAVYLCASSPSGGDYRYGYTFGSGTRLTVV.